The 25 T cell receptor beta chains presented below share a single source sample, sequenced in a study of response to subunit inactivated influenza vaccine. TCRdb reprocessed the RT-PCR reads via MiXCR and lists one record per CDR3 protein. The sample includes a few hundred thousand distinct CDR3 sequences, roughly 15% of them seen just once. The specimen was PBMCs from blood, collected 11 to 12 days after vaccination. The receptors were sampled from a man aged 45-60 years who received an inactivated influenza vaccine.

This chain connects TRBV5-1 to TRBJ1-4; D unresolved. Trimming took off 2 bases at V and 1 base at J, with 9 bases between the two ends. The CDR3 has 15 amino acids. CDR1 SGHRS and CDR2 YFSETQ come from the germline V gene. CDR3 nucleotide sequence: TGCGCCAGCAGCTTTAAGGGCTTAACTAATGAAAAACTGTTTTTT. Its protein product is CASSFKGLTNEKLFF.

This clonotype has at least ten counts. The V call is TRBV29-1, the J call TRBJ1-2, with 8 bases identical to TRBD1. Germline CDR1 SQVTM, CDR2 ANQGSEA. The V gene end was trimmed by 4 bases and the J gene end by 6 bases; junction bases not matched to a gene: 13. This CDR3 spans 15 amino acids. The DNA of the CDR3 is TGCAGCGTTGGGGACAGGTTATCTTCTTTGGATGGCTACACCTTC. This sequence encodes CSVGDRLSSLDGYTF. The whole variable domain, filled in from reference TRBV29-1 and TRBJ1-2, reads SAVISQKPSRDICQRGTSLTIQCQVDSQVTMMFWYRQQPGQSLTLIATANQGSEATYESGFVIDKFPISRPNLTFSTLTVSNMSPEDSSIYLCSVGDRLSSLDGYTFGSGTRLTVV.

This clonotype was seen ten or more times. The chain employs TRBV7-9 and TRBJ2-7, with 9 bases matching TRBD2. CDR1 SEHNR and CDR2 FQNEAQ come from the germline V gene (reference sequence). This CDR3 region has 17 residues. Germline trimming cut 0 bases from V and 0 bases from J; bases unmatched to any gene: 6. As DNA, the CDR3 is TGTGCCAGCAGCTTAGCGTCTGGGCGGGGGGGCTCCTACGAGCAGTACTTC. It translates to CASSLASGRGGSYEQYF.

This clonotype showed up just a few times. J is TRBJ1-5 and V is TRBV7-9; the match to TRBD1 covers 7 bases. The junction had 4 bases not matched to a gene; V was cut back by 7 bases and J by 7 bases. The length of the CDR3 is 12 residues. CDR1 is SEHNR, CDR2 FQNEAQ, per germline (reference sequence). CDR3 sequence: CASTTGLQPQHF. The CDR3 nucleotides are TGTGCCAGCACGACAGGGTTGCAGCCCCAGCATTTT.

This chain connects TRBV10-3 to TRBJ1-5; a possible D gene is TRBD1 (6 bases). The CDR3 covers 13 residues. V lost 9 bases and J 5 bases, leaving 14 bases between the germline ends. CDR1 and CDR2 from the germline V gene are ENHRY and SYGVKD. Here the CDR3 DNA reads TGTGCCATTTCCCGGACAGAGGATCAGCCCCAGCATTTT. As protein: CAISRTEDQPQHF.

This clonotype was found many times. The chain employs TRBV27 and TRBJ1-5; tentative D call: TRBD1 (6 bases). Germline V lookup: CDR1 MNHEY, CDR2 SMNVEV (reference sequence). Trimming removed 2 bases from V and 6 bases from J, with 11 bases in between. The CDR3 has 14 amino acids. The CDR3 here is CASSLGGQGQPQHF. The CDR3 DNA is TGTGCCAGCAGTTTAGGGGGCCAGGGTCAGCCCCAGCATTTT.

V usage is TRBV29-1 and J usage is TRBJ2-3, with TRBD2 matching over 10 bases. The germline CDR1 and CDR2 sequences are SQVTM and ANQGSEA. Germline trimming cut 8 bases from V and 2 bases from J; bases unmatched to any gene: 13. The CDR3 extends over 16 amino acids. The CDR3 is CSISKRLAGATDTQYF. DNA of the CDR3: TGCAGCATCTCGAAGAGGCTAGCGGGAGCCACAGATACGCAGTATTTT.

This chain connects TRBV28 to TRBJ2-7; TRBD1 is a possible D gene (6 bases). Germline CDR1 is MDHEN and CDR2 is SYDVKM. V was clipped by 6 bases and J by 3 bases, with 9 bases between them. The CDR3 contains 12 residues. CDR3 amino acids: CASRTGHYEQYF. DNA of the CDR3: TGTGCCAGCAGAACAGGGCACTACGAGCAGTACTTC.

With regard to this clonotype: At one boundary the junction diverges from the germline segment, which might be a read error. The chain uses TRBV19 and TRBJ2-7, with 10 bases that match TRBD2. In germline, CDR1 is LNHDA, CDR2 SQIVND (reference sequence). The CDR3 spans 15 residues. The DNA of the CDR3 is TGTGCCAGTAGTGTGCTAGCGGGAGTCTCCCACGAGCAGTACTTC. Encoded protein: CASSVLAGVSHEQYF.

This clonotype has a count of ten or more. This chain links TRBV20-1 with TRBJ2-5, with 11 bases matching TRBD2. The ends lost 5 bases at V and 3 bases at J; junction bases unmatched: 5. This CDR3 comprises 14 residues. Germline CDR1 reads DFQATT; CDR2 reads SNEGSKA (reference sequence). The CDR3 spells CSAPLAGGKETQYF. The CDR3 DNA follows: TGCAGTGCTCCCCTAGCGGGGGGTAAAGAGACCCAGTACTTC.

This chain links TRBV11-2 with TRBJ2-3; D might be TRBD2 (6 bases). This CDR3 has 16 residues. V gave up 2 bases and J gave up 5 bases, with 17 bases separating them. Looked up from germline, CDR1 is SGHAT and CDR2 is FQNNGV. The CDR3 region has the DNA TGTGCCAGCAGCTTACTTGCGGGGAGTCAGAGAGATACGCAGTATTTT. Protein product: CASSLLAGSQRDTQYF.

This clonotype was detected many times. The chain carries TRBV7-8 and TRBJ2-2; 9 bases agree with TRBD1. Looked up from germline, CDR1 is SGHVS and CDR2 is FQNEAQ. V trimming: 8 bases; J trimming: 7 bases; junction bases outside the gene matches: 8. This CDR3 has 14 residues. CDR3 loop: CASRTGAQGGELFF. CDR3 bases: TGTGCCAGCCGGACAGGGGCCCAGGGCGGGGAGCTGTTTTTT.

V is TRBV28 and J is TRBJ2-7; D gene unclear. CDR1 MDHEN and CDR2 SYDVKM come from the germline V gene. Trimming stripped 6 bases from V and 0 bases from J, with 6 bases between. This CDR3 spans 12 amino acids. As DNA, the CDR3 is TGTGCCAGCAGGGAGAGCTCCTACGAGCAGTACTTC. Translation gives CASRESSYEQYF.

V and J are TRBV4-2 and TRBJ2-2; the match to TRBD2 covers 9 bases. Germline CDR1 LGHNA, CDR2 YNFKEQ. The V gene end was trimmed by 2 bases and the J gene end by 7 bases; junction bases not matched to a gene: 8. The CDR3 has 16 amino acids. This CDR3 is CASSQRAGGYSGELFF. The CDR3 DNA reads as TGTGCCAGCAGCCAAAGAGCGGGAGGCTACAGCGGGGAGCTGTTTTTT.

This clonotype has only a few counts. This chain links TRBV5-1 with TRBJ2-1; D not resolved. This CDR3 is 13 amino acids long. The ends were cut back, 4 bases at V and 4 bases at J, with 9 bases in the middle. The germline CDR1 and CDR2 sequences are SGHRS and YFSETQ. The CDR3 nucleotides are TGCGCCAGCAGCCGCAATGGGTACAATGAGCAGTTCTTC. Protein: CASSRNGYNEQFF.

This clonotype was picked up a small number of times. The V gene is TRBV6-2 or TRBV6-3, the J gene TRBJ2-7; 8 nucleotides agree with TRBD1. The germline CDR1 and CDR2 sequences are MNHEY and SVGEGT. V gave up 5 bases and J gave up 1 base; unmatched junction bases: 19. The CDR3 is 19 amino acids. For the CDR3, the DNA is TGTGCCAGCAGTCGAACCGGGACAGGCACGGAGATAGTATCCTACGAGCAGTACTTC. This codes for CASSRTGTGTEIVSYEQYF.

This clonotype was counted between two and nine times. The chain is built from TRBV28 and TRBJ2-7; 9 nucleotides align to TRBD2. The germline V gene encodes CDR1 MDHEN and CDR2 SYDVKM. This CDR3 has 16 amino acids. The V gene end was trimmed by 5 bases and the J gene end by 3 bases; junction bases not matched to a gene: 11. The CDR3 loop reads CASSPPVAGVHYEQYF. The CDR3 DNA reads as TGTGCCAGCAGTCCACCGGTAGCGGGAGTCCACTACGAGCAGTACTTC.

This rearrangement joins TRBV5-1 to TRBJ1-1; D is unresolved. Trimming took 3 bases from V and 11 from J, leaving 17 bases between them. CDR3 size: 13 residues. CDR1 SGHRS and CDR2 YFSETQ come from the germline V gene. DNA of the CDR3: TGCGCCAGCAGCTCTGGCAGACCGGGTGGGGCTTTCTTT. This codes for CASSSGRPGGAFF.

The sample holds a few counts of this clonotype. The chain joins TRBV10-3 to TRBJ1-5, with D tentatively TRBD1 (5 bases). V lost 8 bases and J 4 bases, leaving 18 bases between the germline ends. There are 15 residues in the CDR3. Per the germline V gene, CDR1 is ENHRY and CDR2 is SYGVKD. The DNA for the CDR3 is TGTGCCATCTCCCAAACTCGCGGGGCTAATCAGCCCCAGCATTTT. Residues: CAISQTRGANQPQHF.

The rearrangement links TRBV18 to TRBJ2-3, with D perhaps assigned TRBD1 or TRBD2 (5 bases each). The CDR3 is 14 amino acids. The germline gives CDR1 KGHSH, CDR2 LQKENI. V was shortened by 5 bases and J by 2 bases, with 11 bases between the two germline ends. CDR3 nucleotide sequence: TGTGCCAGCTCATCGGGACCAGTCACAGATACGCAGTATTTT. Translating gives CASSSGPVTDTQYF.

This clonotype was detected ten times or more. V is TRBV5-1 and J is TRBJ1-2, with 8 bases lining up with TRBD1. J was trimmed by 8 bases and V by 5 bases; bases with no gene match: 11. Germline values: CDR1 SGHRS, CDR2 YFSETQ. This CDR3 spans 14 amino acids. CDR3 in amino acids: CASRLGQALGGYTF. In DNA form, the CDR3 reads TGCGCCAGCAGGCTGGGACAGGCCTTGGGAGGCTACACCTTC.

This clonotype has a handful of counts. V and J are TRBV7-2 and TRBJ2-7; D perhaps matches TRBD1 (6 bases). The CDR3 covers 15 residues. V shed 5 bases and J shed 3 bases, with 17 bases lying between them. Germline V gives CDR1 SGHTA, CDR2 FQGNSA. CDR3 loop: CASSASTGTNYEQYF. The CDR3 DNA sequence: TGTGCCAGCAGCGCGAGTACCGGGACAAACTACGAGCAGTACTTC.

This chain joins TRBV2 and TRBJ1-5, with 9 bases identical to TRBD1. The trim removed 5 bases at V and 3 bases at J, leaving 14 bases unmatched. Looked up from germline, CDR1 is SNHLY and CDR2 is FYNNEI. The CDR3 runs to 18 residues. The CDR3 is CASSTSRDRASLNQPQHF. CDR3 bases: TGTGCCAGCAGTACAAGCCGGGACAGGGCGTCCCTCAATCAGCCCCAGCATTTT.

The chain is built from TRBV5-1 and TRBJ2-5; D possibly corresponds to TRBD2 (6 bases). Germline V gives CDR1 SGHRS, CDR2 YFSETQ. This CDR3 has 16 amino acids. Trimming left V 0 bases short and J 5 bases short, with 17 bases between. The CDR3 nucleotides are TGCGCCAGCAGCTTGGACGGCGGGGCCCGACGGGAGACCCAGTACTTC. Amino acids: CASSLDGGARRETQYF.

The chain has TRBV29-1 and TRBJ1-1, with 9 bases that match TRBD1. Germline values: CDR1 SQVTM, CDR2 ANQGSEA. The V segment lost 7 bases and the J segment 4 bases; nucleotides outside the gene matches: 10. The length of the CDR3 is 14 residues. CDR3 sequence reads: CSAKTGQGGTEAFF. Here the CDR3 DNA reads TGCAGCGCTAAGACGGGACAGGGAGGCACTGAAGCTTTCTTT.